This record concerns one T cell receptor beta chain sequence. Its specificity is unknown. This entry comes from a study of STAT5B mutations in CD4+ large granular lymphocyte leukemia. The method was immunoSEQ multiplex PCR; TCRdb's version includes in-frame clones alone and lacks a portion of them. Of 37,000 or so clones listed, roughly 76% are singletons. General study results and limits: Compared with healthy controls (2/35), patient top clones favored TRBV06 (8/27). The CD4+ versus CD8+ T-LGLL clonality difference may reflect limited sample size.

There are 15 residues in the CDR3. CDR1 is MNHNY and CDR2 is SVGAGI in the germline V gene (reference sequence). Trimming removed 0 bases from V and 1 base from J, with 6 bases in between. Sequenced input: CD4+ T cells from blood buffy coats. The clonotype comes from a human donor in good health. The chain uses TRBV6-6 and TRBJ2-2, with D unresolved. The CDR3, as DNA: TGTGCCAGCAGTTACTCGTATCAGAACACCGGGGAGCTGTTTTTT. Translated, it gives CASSYSYQNTGELFF.